Shown below are 7 T cell receptor beta chains from a single sample sequenced in a study of T cells in tuberculosis. Specified time point: new active TB diagnosis, blood taken before or within 7 days of starting treatment. Assay used: immunoSEQ multiplex PCR; TCRdb lists only in-frame clones, some missing. The sample holds 31,000 or so clones, about 82% seen once. The sample here was PBMCs, taken at tuberculosis diagnosis. These receptor sequences come from an adult with tuberculosis.

The V and J genes are TRBV4-1 and TRBJ2-7; no clear D gene. From germline, CDR1 is MGHRA and CDR2 YSYEKL. The V gene lost 0 bases and the J gene lost 2 bases, with 14 bases spanning the gap. The CDR3 is 16 residues long. DNA of the CDR3: TGCGCCAGCAGCCAAGATGAGGTTATCCTACCCTACGAGCAGTACTTC. Amino acids: CASSQDEVILPYEQYF.

This chain links TRBV5-6 with TRBJ2-1; TRBD2 matches 9 bases. The CDR3 consists of 19 residues. Germline CDR1 SGHDT, CDR2 YYEEEE. J lost 4 bases, V lost 1 base, and 15 bases had no gene match. The CDR3 loop is CASSLFTLAGWGAYNEQFF. As DNA, the CDR3 is TGTGCCAGCAGCTTGTTTACCCTAGCGGGATGGGGGGCATACAATGAGCAGTTCTTC.

This clone was picked up one time. V gene TRBV19 combines with J gene TRBJ1-5; TRBD1 is a possible D gene (6 bases). V was shortened by 1 base and J by 4 bases, with 11 bases between the two germline ends. CDR3 length equals 15 residues. Germline assignment: CDR1 LNHDA and CDR2 SQIVND (reference sequence). DNA of the CDR3: TGTGCCAGTAGTATAGGGGGGGGCGCGAATCAGCCCCAGCATTTT. Its translation is CASSIGGGANQPQHF.

The V call is TRBV2, the J call TRBJ2-3, with no clear D. In germline, CDR1 is SNHLY, CDR2 FYNNEI. The CDR3 extends over 12 amino acids. The V end was cut by 2 bases, the J end by 6 bases, with 6 bases between. For the CDR3, the DNA is TGTGCCAGCAGTGAATCAGGCGATACGCAGTATTTT. It codes for CASSESGDTQYF.

The rearrangement links TRBV18 to TRBJ2-7, with 9 bases matching TRBD1. The CDR3 loop spans 14 amino acids. The V and J ends lost 5 bases and 3 bases, in that order; junction bases with no gene match: 5. Germline CDR1 KGHSH, CDR2 LQKENI. The CDR3 reads CASSSRDRDYEQYF. For the CDR3, the DNA is TGTGCCAGCTCATCCAGGGACAGGGACTACGAGCAGTACTTC.

J is TRBJ2-2 and V is TRBV11-2; 7 nucleotides agree with TRBD2. Trimming at V came to 4 bases and at J to 5 bases, leaving 13 bases not matched to a gene. Per the germline V gene, CDR1 is SGHAT and CDR2 is FQNNGV. This CDR3 comprises 17 residues. The CDR3 DNA reads as TGTGCCAGCAGCTCCGTCACTAGGCAGGGAGGGACCGGGGAGCTGTTTTTT. Its protein product is CASSSVTRQGGTGELFF.

V and J are TRBV10-2 and TRBJ2-1; D perhaps matches TRBD2 (6 bases). There are 15 residues in the CDR3. V was pared by 4 bases and J by 3 bases, with 13 bases between. Germline CDR1 reads WSHSY; CDR2 reads SAAADI. CDR3 in amino acids: CASSGDSGYYNEQFF. The CDR3 bases are TGCGCCAGCAGTGGAGATAGCGGTTACTACAATGAGCAGTTCTTC.